Each of the 15 T cell receptor beta chains below was sequenced from the same sample in a study of shared clonotypes between healthy human individuals. Here immunoSEQ multiplex PCR was the method, and the copy in TCRdb shows in-frame clones only, minus some. The sample lists hundreds of thousands of clones, roughly four fifths occurring once. Material for sequencing was PBMCs. The receptors stem from a woman between 40 and 50 years old in good health. Some clones in this sample may be carry-over from other donors' samples.

The chain carries TRBV27 and TRBJ2-3, with a tentative D call TRBD2 (6 bases). Between the trimmed V and J ends, which lost 3 bases and 2 bases, there was a span of 12 bases. Germline V gene sequence: CDR1 MNHEY, CDR2 SMNVEV (reference sequence). The CDR3 extends over 15 amino acids. Here the CDR3 DNA reads TGTGCCAGCAGTTTGACTAGAATTAACACAGATACGCAGTATTTT. Translation gives CASSLTRINTDTQYF.

The chain has TRBV2 and TRBJ1-4; 7 nucleotides match TRBD1. After removal of 10 bases from V and 6 bases from J, the junction contained 8 bases not matched to a gene. Germline lookup yields CDR1 SNHLY and CDR2 FYNNEI. The CDR3 covers 13 residues. The CDR3 spells CATNRGGHEKLFF. DNA for the CDR3: TGTGCCACCAACAGGGGAGGCCATGAAAAACTGTTTTTT.

This chain links TRBV19 with TRBJ2-7, with D perhaps matching TRBD1 (6 bases). From germline, CDR1 is LNHDA and CDR2 SQIVND (reference sequence). The CDR3 covers 15 residues. Trimming pared 5 bases from V and 1 base from J, leaving 15 bases between. The chain's CDR3 is CASSSDGTPSYEQYF. The CDR3 DNA sequence: TGTGCCAGTAGTTCAGACGGGACACCTTCCTACGAGCAGTACTTC.

The J gene is TRBJ2-3, the V gene TRBV7-3; tentatively, D is TRBD2 (6 bases). V was trimmed by 5 bases and J by 1 base, leaving 13 bases between them. The CDR3 runs to 15 residues. Germline lookup yields CDR1 SGHTA and CDR2 FQGTGA. The CDR3 DNA sequence: TGTGCCAGCAGCCCCGGGGGAAGCGGCACAGATACGCAGTATTTT. It translates to CASSPGGSGTDTQYF.

The gene calls are TRBV19 and TRBJ2-3; D is perhaps TRBD2 (6 bases). The V gene's germline CDR1 is LNHDA and CDR2 SQIVND (reference sequence). The CDR3 contains 16 residues. V was shortened by 0 bases and J by 2 bases, with 12 bases between the two germline ends. The CDR3 bases are TGTGCCAGTAGTATAGACGCGGGGTACAACACAGATACGCAGTATTTT. Translation gives CASSIDAGYNTDTQYF. Full variable domain (remainder filled in from reference TRBV19 and TRBJ2-3): DGGITQSPKYLFRKEGQNVTLSCEQNLNHDAMYWYRQDPGQGLRLIYYSQIVNDFQKGDIAEGYSVSREKKESFPLTVTSAQKNPTAFYLCASSIDAGYNTDTQYFGPGTRLTVL.

V and J are TRBV5-1 and TRBJ1-1; D not certain. Trimming shortened V by 3 bases and J by 0 bases, and 6 bases separated the two germline ends. Germline V CDR1 and CDR2: SGHRS, YFSETQ. This CDR3 region has 13 residues. The chain's CDR3 is CASSSTMNTEAFF. The CDR3 bases are TGCGCCAGCAGCTCGACGATGAACACTGAAGCTTTCTTT.

The chain has TRBV2 and TRBJ2-7; no clear D gene. CDR1 is SNHLY, CDR2 FYNNEI, per germline. The V and J ends lost 6 bases and 4 bases respectively, with 7 bases between them. The CDR3 runs 11 residues. CDR3 DNA sequence: TGTGCCAGCAGCCCACATTACGAGCAGTACTTC. This translates into CASSPHYEQYF.

Comments on this clone: Other DNA sequences from this sample encode an identical CDR3 as well. The J gene is TRBJ2-2, the V gene TRBV19; TRBD1 aligns across 7 bases. V was clipped by 1 base and J by 3 bases; unmatched bases: 2. The CDR3 has 15 amino acids. Germline V gene sequence: CDR1 LNHDA, CDR2 SQIVND (reference sequence). CDR3 in amino acids: CASSIGGQYTGELFF. The CDR3 bases are TGTGCCAGTAGTATAGGGGGACAGTACACCGGGGAGCTGTTTTTT.

The V and J genes are TRBV7-8 and TRBJ2-7, with a weak D call TRBD2 (6 bases). The CDR3 loop spans 14 amino acids. Germline V gene lookup returns CDR1 SGHVS and CDR2 FQNEAQ. The ends were cut back, 3 bases at V and 3 bases at J, with 12 bases in the middle. The CDR3, as DNA: TGTGCCAGCAGCTTCTCGGGACTTCTCTACGAGCAGTACTTC. It yields the protein CASSFSGLLYEQYF.

V usage is TRBV5-6 and J usage is TRBJ2-1; the match to TRBD2 covers 11 bases. Germline V gives CDR1 SGHDT, CDR2 YYEEEE. Unmatched junction bases numbered 10, after V lost 4 bases and J lost 7 bases. The CDR3 is 16 amino acids. CDR3 coding DNA: TGTGCCAGCAGCCCATCCACTAGCGGGGGCTTGAATGAGCAGTTCTTC. It translates to CASSPSTSGGLNEQFF.

This clone was seen only once. The V and J genes are TRBV5-4 and TRBJ1-4; TRBD1 aligns across 7 bases. Trimming cost V 5 bases and J 5 bases; bases outside gene matches: 6. CDR3 length: 14 amino acids. Germline assignment: CDR1 SGHNT and CDR2 YYREEE (reference sequence). CDR3: CASSSTTGNEKLFF. CDR3 coding DNA: TGTGCCAGCAGTTCTACGACAGGGAATGAAAAACTGTTTTTT.

About this clone itself: A read error is the likely source, as a far larger clone sits one nucleotide away. This rearrangement joins TRBV4-3 to TRBJ2-5, with D tentatively TRBD1 (6 bases). The CDR3 runs 16 residues. The V end lost 0 bases, the J end lost 5 bases, and 16 bases lay between the germline ends. The germline V gene has CDR1 LGHNA and CDR2 YSLEER. The CDR3 DNA is TGCGCCAGCAGCCAAGAAGCCGAGACAGGCGGTGAGACCCAGTACTTC. Amino acid sequence: CASSQEAETGGETQYF.

The chain couples TRBV7-4 to TRBJ2-7; D is uncertain. From germline, CDR1 is SGHVT and CDR2 SQSDAQ. The CDR3 runs 17 residues. Trimming took off 3 bases at V and 0 bases at J, with 18 bases between the two ends. The chain's CDR3 is CASSLRSLVSSSYEQYF. Here the CDR3 DNA reads TGTGCCAGCAGCTTGAGGTCTTTAGTTTCCAGCTCCTACGAGCAGTACTTC.

Note on this clone: A read error likely explains this, since a far larger clone differs by one base. The chain recombines TRBV6-5 with TRBJ1-2; D remains unclear. Germline CDR1 is MNHEY and CDR2 is SVGAGI. V was trimmed by 8 bases and J by 1 base, leaving 17 bases between them. The length of the CDR3 is 15 residues. CDR3: CASGSRRTNNYGYTF. The CDR3 coding sequence is TGTGCCAGCGGTTCCAGGCGCACAAATAACTATGGCTACACCTTC.

The chain is built from TRBV5-1 and TRBJ2-3; D remains unclear. Trimming left V 7 bases short and J 0 bases short, with 12 bases between. Germline lookup yields CDR1 SGHRS and CDR2 YFSETQ. The CDR3 loop spans 14 amino acids. The CDR3 DNA follows: TGCGCCAGCTCCCCGGAAACTAGCACAGATACGCAGTATTTT. This gives the protein CASSPETSTDTQYF.